This is a list of T cell receptor beta chains from one sample in a study of beta chain features in type 1 diabetes. Profiling relied on immunoSEQ multiplex PCR, and the TCRdb table lists in-frame clones only, not all of them. The sample has about 290,000 clones; around 7.3% are singletons. The specimen sequenced was central memory CD4+ T cells from blood. These receptors originate from a woman in her late teens or twenties in good health. The CDR3 runs from the conserved cysteine through the conserved F or W.

V gene: TRBV7-2
J gene: TRBJ1-2
CDR3 protein: CASSPTGAYGYTF

V gene: TRBV19
J gene: TRBJ2-6
CDR3 protein: CASRIDSYFSGANVLTF

V gene: TRBV4-2
J gene: TRBJ1-2
CDR3 protein: CASSHSAAANYGYTF

V gene: TRBV28
J gene: TRBJ1-1
CDR3 protein: CASSLYLGHLMNTEAFF

V gene: TRBV14
J gene: TRBJ1-1
CDR3 protein: CASSPLLGGQGKWSAFF

V gene: TRBV27
J gene: TRBJ2-7
CDR3 protein: CASSPGTGVYEQYF

V gene: TRBV2
J gene: TRBJ2-5
CDR3 protein: CASSEEGGRETQYF

V gene: TRBV4-2
J gene: TRBJ1-4
CDR3 protein: CASSTKDGREEKLFF

V gene: TRBV25-1
J gene: TRBJ2-2
CDR3 protein: CASRAGWGGEKVTGELFF

V gene: TRBV7-2
J gene: TRBJ1-5
CDR3 protein: CASSFGQGDQPQHF

V gene: TRBV10-3
J gene: TRBJ2-1
CDR3 protein: CAISELAGFDEQFF

V gene: TRBV7-2
J gene: TRBJ2-5
CDR3 protein: CASSPTGSVETQYF

V gene: TRBV13
J gene: TRBJ1-2
CDR3 protein: CASSLMRGPGYTF

V gene: TRBV5-1
J gene: TRBJ2-7
CDR3 protein: CASSLGLASEQYF

V gene: TRBV5-4
J gene: TRBJ2-5
CDR3 protein: CASSLQGTETQYF

V gene: TRBV11-2
J gene: TRBJ2-1
CDR3 protein: CASSLGLAGGFYNEQFF

V gene: TRBV2
J gene: TRBJ1-5
CDR3 protein: CASTENRNQPQHF

V gene: TRBV18
J gene: TRBJ1-1
CDR3 protein: CASSRDRENTEAFF

V gene: TRBV19
J gene: TRBJ2-3
CDR3 protein: CASKNRGWEDTQYF

V gene: TRBV5-4
J gene: TRBJ1-1
CDR3 protein: CASTYDRVNTEAFF

V gene: TRBV18
J gene: TRBJ1-2
CDR3 protein: CASSLGQGRDYGYTF

V gene: TRBV6-6
J gene: TRBJ2-2
CDR3 protein: CASGGRLNTGELFF

V gene: TRBV11-3
J gene: TRBJ2-2
CDR3 protein: CASSPIRTGTGELFF

V gene: TRBV6-5
J gene: TRBJ1-1
CDR3 protein: CASSYLNRARTEAFF

V gene: TRBV6-5
J gene: TRBJ1-1
CDR3 protein: CASSPWGPNTEAFF

V gene: TRBV11-3
J gene: TRBJ2-3
CDR3 protein: CASSTLREAGTDTQYF

V gene: TRBV7-9
J gene: TRBJ2-1
CDR3 protein: CASRLNNEQFF

V gene: TRBV7-9
J gene: TRBJ2-3
CDR3 protein: CASSLGAQSPFTDTQYF

V gene: TRBV7-2
J gene: TRBJ2-3
CDR3 protein: CASSLRTRNTDTQYF

V gene: TRBV25-1
J gene: TRBJ1-1
CDR3 protein: CASSDGFTEAFF

V gene: TRBV7-6
J gene: TRBJ2-6
CDR3 protein: CASSSTSWANVLTF

V gene: TRBV7-2
J gene: TRBJ2-2
CDR3 protein: CASSLGTNTGELFF

V gene: TRBV9
J gene: TRBJ2-3
CDR3 protein: CASSVDWTGRYTQYF

V gene: TRBV7-9
J gene: TRBJ1-1
CDR3 protein: CASSLLKGSTDTEAFF

V gene: TRBV5-1
J gene: TRBJ2-5
CDR3 protein: CASSLGLSGGEETQYF

V gene: TRBV15
J gene: TRBJ1-4
CDR3 protein: CATSREQGNEKLFF

V gene: TRBV2
J gene: TRBJ1-2
CDR3 protein: CASTPGGGVNYGYTF

V gene: TRBV18
J gene: TRBJ2-3
CDR3 protein: CASSPPSGDTQYF

V gene: TRBV19
J gene: TRBJ1-3
CDR3 protein: CASGAVKNTIYF

V gene: TRBV9
J gene: TRBJ1-3
CDR3 protein: CASNEGRPGNTIYF

V gene: TRBV5-1
J gene: TRBJ2-2
CDR3 protein: CASSTRFGTGELFF

V gene: TRBV29-1
J gene: TRBJ1-5
CDR3 protein: CSVGGSDQPQHF

V gene: TRBV7-2
J gene: TRBJ2-7
CDR3 protein: CASSLSAEYEQYF

V gene: TRBV2
J gene: TRBJ2-7
CDR3 protein: CASRAPGQGVSYEQYF

V gene: TRBV9
J gene: TRBJ1-4
CDR3 protein: CASSARDSLATNEKLFF

V gene: TRBV13
J gene: TRBJ2-5
CDR3 protein: CASSFRGDEETQYF

V gene: TRBV6-5
J gene: TRBJ2-3
CDR3 protein: CASRASGAGDTQYF

V gene: TRBV5-1
J gene: TRBJ1-4
CDR3 protein: CASSLDDEKLFF

V gene: TRBV6-1
J gene: TRBJ2-4
CDR3 protein: CASSAGTTAKNIQYF

V gene: TRBV7-2
J gene: TRBJ2-5
CDR3 protein: CASSLVLETQYF

V gene: TRBV7-2
J gene: TRBJ2-3
CDR3 protein: CASSSAGGPYF

V gene: TRBV13
J gene: TRBJ1-2
CDR3 protein: CASKESVGYTF

V gene: TRBV6-5
J gene: TRBJ2-7
CDR3 protein: CASFRAPYEQYF

V gene: TRBV5-1
J gene: TRBJ1-1
CDR3 protein: CASSQVGNTEAFF